Only a few counts were recorded for the clone carrying this T cell receptor beta chain. The antigen is undetermined. This specimen comes from a study of identical twins. Study-level points and caveats: Less excess twin sharing appeared in beta out-of-frame sequences.

Via MiXCR, TCRdb re-called the 5' RACE reads, giving one row per CDR3 protein. The profile shows around 300,000 distinct CDR3 sequences, about 8.1% of them singletons. V dropped 7 bases and J dropped 4; count of bases not matched to a gene: 7. Germline-derived CDR1 and CDR2 are MNHNS and SASEGT. The CDR3 covers 15 residues. These records were also assigned to another study, of yellow fever vaccine responses in identical twins. Per that paper: Twins reportedly showed a vaccine T cell response that seemed partly convergent and partly personalized.

The genes are TRBV6-1 and TRBJ2-2; 9 bases fit TRBD1. Sequenced input: memory (CD45RO+) T cells sorted from blood. This TCR came from a woman in her late teens or twenties in good health. The CDR3 coding sequence is TGTGCCAGCATTGGGGGACAGGGAGTCACCGGGGAGCTGTTTTTT. Translation gives CASIGGQGVTGELFF.